The clone carrying this T cell receptor (beta chain) was seen more than once but under ten times. Its antigen remains unidentified. This sample is part of a study of T-cell reconstitution after alpha-beta-depleted transplantation in children. Study-wide points: Recipient T cells and thymic progenitors that survived were the source of the high TCRbeta diversity seen at day 60 in some patients.

As it was prepared, the TCRbeta library received unique molecular identifiers. In TCRdb, the PCR reads were re-called with MiXCR into one record per CDR3 protein. The sample lists some 550,000 distinct CDR3 sequences, 23% occurring once. The receptor comes from a boy younger than two who had a stem cell transplant for acute myeloid leukemia, so the T cells may come from the graft donor. The sample was PBMCs, mostly from graft donor cells, taken 360 days after TCRalphabeta/CD19-depleted stem cell transplant.

The CDR3 nucleotides read TGTGCCAGCTCACCACGTCGTGAAGGAGTTGAGCAGTTCTTC. Amino acids: CASSPRREGVEQFF. The V call is TRBV18, the J call TRBJ2-1, with D unresolved. CDR3 length equals 14 residues. Trimming pared 1 base from V and 9 bases from J, leaving 13 bases between. The germline V gene has CDR1 KGHSH and CDR2 LQKENI.